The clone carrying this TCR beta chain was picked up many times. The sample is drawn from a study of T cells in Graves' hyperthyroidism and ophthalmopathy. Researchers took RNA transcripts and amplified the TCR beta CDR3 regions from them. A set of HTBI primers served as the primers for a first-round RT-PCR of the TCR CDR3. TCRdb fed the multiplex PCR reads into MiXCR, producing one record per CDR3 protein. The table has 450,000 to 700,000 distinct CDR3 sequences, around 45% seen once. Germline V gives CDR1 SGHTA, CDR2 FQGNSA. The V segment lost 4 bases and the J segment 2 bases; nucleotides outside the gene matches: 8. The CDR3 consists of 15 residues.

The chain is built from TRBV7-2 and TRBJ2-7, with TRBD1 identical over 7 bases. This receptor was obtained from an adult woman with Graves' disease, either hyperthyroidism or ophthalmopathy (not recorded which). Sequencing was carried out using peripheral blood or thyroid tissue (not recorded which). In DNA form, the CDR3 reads TGTGCCAGCAGCTCTAGCCCCGGGACAGCCTACGAGCAGTACTTC. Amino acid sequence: CASSSSPGTAYEQYF.